This T cell receptor (beta chain) comes out of a study of identifying expanded T cells in peripheral blood. Healthy donors had no documented immune events, such as infections, while sampled. Remarks on this clone: Its target is not known.

Findings and limits, study-wide: Approximately 2-week clone count variance significantly increased as total template count grew. Over two and four weeks, about 15 and 18 clones changed, versus 1.2 between replicates.

Data came from immunoSEQ multiplex PCR; TCRdb stores just in-frame clones and leaves some out. Of more than 50,000 clones in the sample, about 83% were seen once. Deletions cut 6 bases from V and 5 bases from J, with 10 bases between. CDR3 size: 11 residues. The germline V gene encodes CDR1 GTSNPN and CDR2 SVGIG (reference sequence). The source material was blood. This chain links TRBV30 with TRBJ2-5, with D unclear. This clonotype was obtained from a person between 18 and 75 years old in good health. CDR3 sequence: CACTSEETQYF. For the CDR3, the DNA is TGTGCCTGTACGAGCGAGGAGACCCAGTACTTC.